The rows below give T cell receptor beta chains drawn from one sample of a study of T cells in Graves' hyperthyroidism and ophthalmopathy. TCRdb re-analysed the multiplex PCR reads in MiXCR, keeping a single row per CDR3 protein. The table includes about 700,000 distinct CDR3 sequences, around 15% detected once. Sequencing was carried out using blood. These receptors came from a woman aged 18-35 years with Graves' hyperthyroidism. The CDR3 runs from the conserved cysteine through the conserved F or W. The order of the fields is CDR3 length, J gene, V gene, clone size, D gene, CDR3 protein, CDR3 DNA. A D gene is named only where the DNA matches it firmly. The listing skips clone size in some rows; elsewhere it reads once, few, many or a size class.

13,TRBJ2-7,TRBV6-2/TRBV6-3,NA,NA,CASRSGNSYEQYF,TGTGCCAGCAGGTCAGGGAACTCCTACGAGCAGTACTTC
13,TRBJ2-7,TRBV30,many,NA,CAWSVWESGEQYF,TGTGCCTGGAGTGTATGGGAGTCCGGCGAGCAGTACTTC
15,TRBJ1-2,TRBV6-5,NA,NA,CASSYGAAAGDGYTF,TGTGCCAGCAGTTACGGGGCGGCAGCCGGAGATGGCTACACCTTC
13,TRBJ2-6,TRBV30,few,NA,CAWSVAGANVLTF,TGTGCCTGGAGTGTAGCTGGGGCCAACGTCCTGACTTTC
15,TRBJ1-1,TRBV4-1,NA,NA,CASSQSTGRNTEAFF,TGCGCCAGCAGCCAGTCCACAGGGCGGAACACTGAAGCTTTCTTT
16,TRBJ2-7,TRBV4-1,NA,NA,CASSQIGVGQAGEQYF,TGCGCCAGCAGCCAGATCGGGGTAGGGCAGGCGGGCGAGCAGTACTTC
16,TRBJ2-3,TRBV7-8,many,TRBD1,CASSFHHRGRMDTQYF,TGTGCCAGCAGCTTTCACCACAGGGGGCGTATGGATACGCAGTATTTT
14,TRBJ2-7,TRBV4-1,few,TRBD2,CASSRRLALNEQYF,TGCGCCAGCAGCCGCAGACTAGCTTTGAACGAGCAGTACTTC
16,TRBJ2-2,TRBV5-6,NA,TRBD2,CASSPRAGALTGELFF,TGTGCCAGCAGCCCCCGGGCGGGAGCCCTCACCGGGGAGCTGTTTTTT
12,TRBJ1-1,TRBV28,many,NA,CASTPRGTEAFF,TGTGCCAGCACCCCTAGGGGTACTGAAGCTTTCTTT
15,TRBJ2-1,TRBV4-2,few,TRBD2,CASSRPGLSENEQFF,TGTGCCAGCAGCAGACCGGGACTAAGTGAAAATGAGCAGTTCTTC
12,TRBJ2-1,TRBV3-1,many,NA,CASSPASGQQFF,TGTGCCAGCAGCCCCGCCTCCGGTCAGCAGTTCTTC
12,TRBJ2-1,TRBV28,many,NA,CASSWAYNEQFF,TGTGCCAGCAGTTGGGCGTACAATGAGCAGTTCTTC
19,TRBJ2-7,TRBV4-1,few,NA,CASSPLLAGGGSDGYEQYF,TGCGCCAGCAGCCCATTGTTGGCAGGGGGAGGTTCTGACGGTTACGAGCAGTACTTC
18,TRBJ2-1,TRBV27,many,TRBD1,CASSFPPVGQGVYNEQFF,TGTGCCAGCAGTTTTCCACCGGTCGGACAGGGGGTTTACAATGAGCAGTTCTTC
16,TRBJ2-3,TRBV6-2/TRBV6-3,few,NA,CASSYTGFDRTDTQYF,TGTGCCAGCAGTTACACAGGGTTTGATCGCACAGATACGCAGTATTTT
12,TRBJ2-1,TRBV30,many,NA,CAWSVRGNEQFF,TGTGCCTGGAGTGTACGTGGTAATGAGCAGTTCTTC
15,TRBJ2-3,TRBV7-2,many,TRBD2,CASSTGPAGARTQYF,TGTGCCAGCAGCACGGGCCCAGCGGGAGCACGGACGCAGTATTTT
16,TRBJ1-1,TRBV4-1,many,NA,CASSRAPGIVETEAFF,TGCGCCAGCAGCCGCGCCCCTGGGATCGTCGAGACTGAAGCTTTCTTT
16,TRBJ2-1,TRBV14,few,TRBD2,CASSQDPSGRYNEQFF,TGTGCCAGCAGCCAAGATCCTAGCGGAAGGTACAATGAGCAGTTCTTC
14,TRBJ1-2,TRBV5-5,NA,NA,CASSLTVGSSGYTF,TGTGCCAGCAGCTTGACGGTAGGGAGTAGTGGCTACACCTTC
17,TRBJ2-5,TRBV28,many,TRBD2,CASSPNRGRGLQETQYF,TGTGCCAGCAGTCCGAATCGGGGGAGGGGCCTTCAAGAGACCCAGTACTTC
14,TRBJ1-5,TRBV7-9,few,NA,CASSLGGQAQPQHF,TGTGCCAGCAGCTTAGGGGGCCAGGCCCAGCCCCAGCATTTT
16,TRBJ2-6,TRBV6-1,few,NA,CASSEEGVDGANVLTF,TGTGCCAGCAGTGAAGAGGGGGTGGATGGGGCCAACGTCCTGACTTTC
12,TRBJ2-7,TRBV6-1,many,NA,CASSHRGPEQYF,TGTGCCTCAAGCCATCGAGGGCCTGAGCAGTACTTC
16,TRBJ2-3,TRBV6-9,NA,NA,CASSFGPSALTDTQYF,TGTGCCAGCAGTTTCGGGCCTAGTGCCTTGACAGATACGCAGTATTTT
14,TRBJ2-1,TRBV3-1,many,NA,CASSPRTYLNEQFF,TGTGCCAGCAGCCCCCGGACTTATCTCAATGAGCAGTTCTTC
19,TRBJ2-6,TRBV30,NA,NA,CAWIRQSFPSVSGANVLTF,TGTGCCTGGATAAGGCAGTCTTTCCCCTCTGTCTCTGGGGCCAACGTCCTGACTTTC
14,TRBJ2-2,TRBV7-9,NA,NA,CASSRDINTGGLFF,TGTGCCAGCAGCCGGGACATAAACACCGGGGGGCTGTTTTTT
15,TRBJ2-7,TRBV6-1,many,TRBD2,CASSPWTSGSSEQYF,TGTGCCAGCAGTCCGTGGACTAGCGGGAGCAGCGAGCAGTACTTC
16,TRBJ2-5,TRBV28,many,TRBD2,CASSDNGLAVQETQYF,TGTGCCAGCAGCGATAATGGACTAGCGGTCCAAGAGACCCAGTACTTC
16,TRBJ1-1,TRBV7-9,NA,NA,CASSPDVGGYGAEAFF,TGTGCCAGCAGCCCCGACGTCGGGGGGTATGGCGCTGAAGCTTTCTTT
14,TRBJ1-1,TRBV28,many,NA,CASSHMGQAPEAFF,TGTGCCAGCAGTCATATGGGGCAGGCCCCTGAAGCTTTCTTT
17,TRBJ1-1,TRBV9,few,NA,CASSGGKGGYGNTEAFF,TGTGCCAGCAGCGGGGGGAAGGGGGGGTATGGGAACACTGAAGCTTTCTTT
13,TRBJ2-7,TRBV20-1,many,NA,CSASRDSPYEQYF,TGCAGTGCTAGTCGGGACTCACCCTACGAGCAGTACTTC
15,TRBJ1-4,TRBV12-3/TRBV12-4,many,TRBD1,CASSPRTGLIEKLFF,TGTGCCAGCAGTCCCCGGACAGGTTTAATTGAAAAACTGTTTTTT
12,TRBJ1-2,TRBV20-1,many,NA,CSAGGANYGYTF,TGCAGTGCCGGGGGTGCTAACTATGGCTACACCTTC
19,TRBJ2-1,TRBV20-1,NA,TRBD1,CSANTYTGGKEAFYNEQFF,TGCAGTGCTAATACCTATACAGGGGGCAAGGAGGCTTTTTACAATGAGCAGTTCTTC
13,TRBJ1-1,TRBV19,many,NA,CASCGSAGPEAFF,TGTGCCAGCTGCGGGTCAGCCGGGCCTGAAGCTTTCTTT
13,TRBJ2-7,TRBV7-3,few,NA,CASSPDSGLEQYF,TGTGCCAGCAGCCCGGATAGCGGTCTCGAGCAGTACTTC
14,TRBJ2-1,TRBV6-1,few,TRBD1,CASRVRQGGNEQFF,TGTGCCAGCAGAGTCAGACAGGGTGGGAATGAGCAGTTCTTC
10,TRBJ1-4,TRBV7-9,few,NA,CASGREKLFF,TGTGCCAGCGGCCGCGAAAAACTGTTTTTT
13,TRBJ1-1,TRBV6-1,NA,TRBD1,CASSTPGQREAFF,TGTGCCAGCAGTACGCCGGGACAGAGAGAAGCTTTCTTT
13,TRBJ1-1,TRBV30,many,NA,CAWSVLENTEAFF,TGTGCCTGGAGTGTATTGGAAAATACTGAAGCTTTCTTT
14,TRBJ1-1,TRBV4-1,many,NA,CASSHRQVNTEAFF,TGCGCCAGCAGCCACAGACAGGTGAACACTGAAGCTTTCTTT
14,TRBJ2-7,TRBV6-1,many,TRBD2,CASSSSSGAYEQYF,TGTGCCAGCAGTTCCTCTAGCGGGGCATACGAGCAGTACTTC
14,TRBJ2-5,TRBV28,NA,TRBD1,CASSPGTGYETQYF,TGTGCCAGCAGTCCCGGGACAGGGTATGAGACCCAGTACTTC
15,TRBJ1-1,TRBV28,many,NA,CASSPPTLLPTEAFF,TGTGCCAGCAGTCCCCCGACACTCCTCCCCACTGAAGCTTTCTTT
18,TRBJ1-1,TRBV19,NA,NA,CASSATPHTGGGLTEAFF,TGTGCCAGTAGTGCCACACCCCACACGGGGGGCGGGCTCACTGAAGCTTTCTTT
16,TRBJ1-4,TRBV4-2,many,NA,CASSQRWGGTNEKLFF,TGTGCCAGCAGCCAGCGCTGGGGAGGAACTAATGAAAAACTGTTTTTT
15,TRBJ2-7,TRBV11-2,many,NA,CASSRGSGNGNEQYF,TGTGCCAGCAGCAGGGGGAGCGGGAACGGGAACGAGCAGTACTTC
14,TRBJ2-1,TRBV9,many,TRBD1,CASSPGTGTNEQFF,TGTGCCAGCAGCCCCGGGACAGGGACGAATGAGCAGTTCTTC
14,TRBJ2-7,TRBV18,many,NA,CASSLLDGPYEQYF,TGTGCCAGCTCACTCCTCGACGGTCCCTACGAGCAGTACTTC
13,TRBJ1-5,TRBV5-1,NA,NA,CASSADLNQPQHF,TGCGCCAGCAGCGCGGACCTCAATCAGCCCCAGCATTTT
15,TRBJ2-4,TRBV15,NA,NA,CATSAGSLAKNIQYF,TGTGCCACTTCGGCGGGGTCTCTAGCCAAAAACATTCAGTACTTC
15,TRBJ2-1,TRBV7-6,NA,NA,CASSLELLRSNEQFF,TGTGCCAGCAGCTTAGAGCTGCTCAGGAGTAATGAGCAGTTCTTC
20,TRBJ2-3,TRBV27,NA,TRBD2,CASSTGSRGRLAGATDTQYF,TGTGCCAGCAGTACAGGGTCAAGGGGAAGACTAGCGGGAGCCACAGATACGCAGTATTTT
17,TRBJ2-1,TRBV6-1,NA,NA,CASSPIIGSVFYNEQFF,TGTGCCAGCAGTCCGATTATTGGGTCCGTTTTTTACAATGAGCAGTTCTTC
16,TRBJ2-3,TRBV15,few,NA,CATSREVFGIADTQYF,TGTGCCACCAGCAGAGAGGTGTTCGGGATCGCAGATACGCAGTATTTT
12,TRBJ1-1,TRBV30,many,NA,CAWGQPNTEAFF,TGTGCCTGGGGACAACCGAACACTGAAGCTTTCTTT